These T cell receptor beta chains were read from a single sample in a study of OX40 agonist ivuxolimab in advanced cancers. Produced via immunoSEQ multiplex PCR; TCRdb's table is partial and in-frame only. The sample shows approximately 80,000 clones, approximately 89% of them seen only once. This material consisted of CD4+ or CD8+ T cells sorted from blood, taken in a trial of the OX40 agonist ivuxolimab. The source of these receptors is an adult with an advanced solid tumor such as melanoma, head and neck, liver or kidney cancer. CDR3s include the opening cysteine and the closing phenylalanine or tryptophan. The D gene is left open where the match is weak. Clone size is shown for a subset of rows, as once, few, many or a class of expanded clone.

>NA|TRBJ1-5|TRBD1|TRBV6-6
TGTGCCAGCAGACAGGGGGAGAATAATCAGCCCCAGCATTTT
CASRQGENNQPQHF
>few|TRBJ2-1|NA|TRBV18
TGTGCCAGCTCACGCAATGAGCAGTTCTTC
CASSRNEQFF
>NA|TRBJ1-2|TRBD1|TRBV4-1
TGCGCCAGCAGCGACAGGGGCGCGGGCTATGGCTACACCTTC
CASSDRGAGYGYTF
>NA|TRBJ2-7|TRBD1|TRBV27
TGTGCCAGCACAAGGTTGGGGGGACAGGGGCTCTACGAGCAGTACTTC
CASTRLGGQGLYEQYF
>NA|TRBJ1-6|NA|TRBV10-3
TGTGCCATCAGACCGCCCGGGAACCATAATTCACCCCTCCACTTT
CAIRPPGNHNSPLHF
>NA|TRBJ2-2|NA|TRBV7-3
TGTGCCAGCAGCCCCCAGTTAACAGTCAGCACCGGGGAGCTGTTTTTT
CASSPQLTVSTGELFF
>NA|TRBJ1-6|NA|TRBV5-6
TGTGCCAGCAGCCTTGGGGGGAGCTCCTATAATTCACCCCTCCACTTT
CASSLGGSSYNSPLHF
>NA|TRBJ1-5|TRBD1|TRBV30
TGTGCCTGGGACAGGGGAGCAAAAAGCAATCAGCCCCAGCATTTT
CAWDRGAKSNQPQHF
>NA|TRBJ1-5|NA|TRBV5-6
TGTGCCAGCAGCGCCAAAAGTAGTGAGCCCCAGCATTTT
CASSAKSSEPQHF
>NA|TRBJ2-1|NA|TRBV5-1
TGCGCCAGCAGACCTGACAGTCTAAATGAGCAGTTCTTC
CASRPDSLNEQFF
>NA|TRBJ2-7|NA|TRBV27
TGTGCCTTCTACGTGACAGCAACCTACGAGCAGTACTTC
CAFYVTATYEQYF
>NA|TRBJ1-2|NA|TRBV30
TGTGCCTGGAGTCAGGATTACTATGGCTACACCTTC
CAWSQDYYGYTF
>once|TRBJ2-4|NA|TRBV2
TGTGCCAGCAGTGAACTAGGGACCCTAGCCAAAAACATTCAGTACTTC
CASSELGTLAKNIQYF